Presented here are 3 T cell receptor beta chains from one specimen sequenced in a study of T cell clones after liver transplantation. Some clones are missing from TCRdb's copy, which holds only in-frame ones; the method was immunoSEQ multiplex PCR. The sample has tens of thousands of clones; under 85% are singletons. The source was CD4+ T cells from blood, collected at the 22-month timepoint. All receptors come from a human patient who received a liver transplant. Some T cells may trace back to the graft donor.

The chain joins TRBV7-9 to TRBJ1-6; D might be TRBD1 (6 bases). Germline V gene sequence: CDR1 SEHNR, CDR2 FQNEAQ (reference sequence). V shed 3 bases and J shed 6 bases, with 9 bases lying between them. This CDR3 region has 14 residues. The CDR3 region has the DNA TGTGCCAGCAGCTTGGGAGGGGGTAATTCACCCCTCCACTTT. This sequence encodes CASSLGGGNSPLHF. Together with reference TRBV7-9 and TRBJ1-6, the CDR3 gives the full variable domain: DTGVSQNPRHKITKRGQNVTFRCDPISEHNRLYWYRQTLGQGPEFLTYFQNEAQLEKSRLLSDRFSAERPKGSFSTLEIQRTEQGDSAMYLCASSLGGGNSPLHFGNGTRLTVT.

This clone was seen repeatedly, ten times or more. The chain recombines TRBV9 with TRBJ1-6, with 8 bases matching TRBD1. Germline assignment: CDR1 SGDLS and CDR2 YYNGEE. J lost 6 bases, V lost 4 bases, and 6 bases had no gene match. CDR3 length: 15 amino acids. The chain's CDR3 is CASSSQTGGNSPLHF. The DNA for the CDR3 is TGTGCCAGCAGCTCCCAAACAGGGGGTAATTCACCCCTCCACTTT. The full variable domain, with the rest looked up from reference TRBV9 and TRBJ1-6, is DSGVTQTPKHLITATGQRVTLRCSPRSGDLSVYWYQQSLDQGLQFLIQYYNGEERAKGNILERFSAQQFPDLHSELNLSSLELGDSALYFCASSSQTGGNSPLHFGNGTRLTVT.

V usage is TRBV18 and J usage is TRBJ2-3; 12 nucleotides agree with TRBD2. J was trimmed by 9 bases and V by 0 bases; bases with no gene match: 10. This CDR3 is built from 17 residues. Germline V gene data show CDR1 as KGHSH and CDR2 as LQKENI. The CDR3 nucleotides read TGTGCCAGCTCACCACCTACTAGCGGGGGGAGAGACGGGACGCAGTATTTT. Translating gives CASSPPTSGGRDGTQYF.